This T cell receptor (beta chain) stems from a study of OX40 agonist ivuxolimab in advanced cancers. This CDR3 spans 13 amino acids. Germline-derived CDR1 and CDR2 are MNHNS and SASEGT. The V gene end was trimmed by 7 bases and the J gene end by 7 bases; junction bases not matched to a gene: 6. Assay: immunoSEQ multiplex PCR; the TCRdb copy retains only in-frame clones and omits some. Of fewer than 100,000 clones listed, around 90% are singletons. The receptor was isolated from an adult with an advanced solid tumor such as melanoma, head and neck, liver or kidney cancer. This chain connects TRBV6-1 to TRBJ2-7; 11 bases map to TRBD2. Sample: CD4+ or CD8+ T cells sorted from blood, taken in a trial of the OX40 agonist ivuxolimab. This CDR3 is CASISGRGWEQYF. The CDR3 region has the DNA TGTGCCAGCATTAGCGGGAGGGGATGGGAGCAGTACTTC.